The 4 T cell receptor beta chains below all came from one sample that was sequenced in a study of OX40 agonist ivuxolimab in advanced cancers. Here immunoSEQ multiplex PCR was the method, and the copy in TCRdb shows in-frame clones only, minus some. This sample has tens of thousands of clones; about 89% occur once, and the top ten carry less than 15%. The sequences come from CD4+ or CD8+ T cells sorted from blood, collected in a trial of the OX40 agonist ivuxolimab. The receptors stem from an adult with an advanced solid tumor such as melanoma, head and neck, liver or kidney cancer.

The chain carries TRBV2 and TRBJ1-2; D unclear. The CDR3 is 15 residues long. V lost 2 bases and J 3 bases, leaving 13 bases between the germline ends. In germline, CDR1 is SNHLY, CDR2 FYNNEI. The CDR3 loop reads CASSERQSGHYGYTF. CDR3 DNA: TGTGCCAGCAGTGAACGGCAGTCCGGCCACTATGGCTACACCTTC. Filled out from reference TRBV2 and TRBJ1-2, the complete variable domain reads EPEVTQTPSHQVTQMGQEVILRCVPISNHLYFYWYRQILGQKVEFLVSFYNNEISEKSEIFDDQFSVERPDGSNFTLKIRSTKLEDSAMYFCASSERQSGHYGYTFGSGTRLTVV.

V usage is TRBV29-1 and J usage is TRBJ2-5; 9 bases fit TRBD1. The germline V gene has CDR1 SQVTM and CDR2 ANQGSEA. This CDR3 is built from 12 residues. V lost 7 bases and J lost 4; bases outside the gene matches: 4. This CDR3 is CSARTGVETQYF. For the CDR3, the DNA is TGCAGCGCCCGGACAGGGGTAGAGACCCAGTACTTC.

J is TRBJ2-7 and V is TRBV6-1; D remains ambiguous. The CDR3 is 12 amino acids. Germline V gene lookup returns CDR1 MNHNS and CDR2 SASEGT. Trimming pared 2 bases from V and 7 bases from J, leaving 9 bases between. CDR3 in amino acids: CASSEILREQYF. As DNA, the CDR3 is TGTGCCAGCAGTGAAATCCTCAGGGAGCAGTACTTC.

The gene calls are TRBV18 and TRBJ2-1, with 7 bases lining up with TRBD1. The CDR3 extends over 15 amino acids. Looked up from germline, CDR1 is KGHSH and CDR2 is LQKENI. Losses at the gene ends were 4 bases for V and 7 bases for J; bases not matched to a gene: 10. DNA of the CDR3: TGTGCCAGCTCACGCACTCCCGACAGGGATAATGAGCAGTTCTTC. Its protein product is CASSRTPDRDNEQFF.